Listed below are T cell receptor beta chains from one sample, sequenced in a study of response to subunit inactivated influenza vaccine. TCRdb called the RT-PCR reads again in MiXCR, with one record for every CDR3 protein. The repertoire has approximately 530,000 distinct CDR3 sequences, 7.5% to 8.5% of them found once; the top ten carry 13%. The sample consisted of PBMCs from blood, taken around 25 months after vaccination. Source of these receptors: a man aged 50 to 75 who received an inactivated influenza vaccine. Each CDR3 is given with its conserved first and last residue. Fields, in order: V gene, D gene, J gene, clone size, CDR3 DNA, CDR3 protein. A D gene is named only where the DNA matches it firmly. Size is omitted from some rows. Given values are once, few, many or a class for expanded clones.

V: TRBV6-2/TRBV6-3
D: .
J: TRBJ2-3
size: many
DNA: TGTGCCAGCAGTTACTTTAGCACAGATACGCAGTATTTT
CDR3: CASSYFSTDTQYF

V: TRBV20-1
D: .
J: TRBJ1-2
size: many
DNA: TGCAGTGCTAGACCGGGAAACTATGGCTACACCTTC
CDR3: CSARPGNYGYTF

V: TRBV20-1
D: .
J: TRBJ2-7
size: few
DNA: TGCAGTGCTAGAGATGGCCAGGGACTCTTCGAGCAGTACTTC
CDR3: CSARDGQGLFEQYF

V: TRBV20-1
D: TRBD2
J: TRBJ2-1
size: .
DNA: TGCAGTGCTAGTTTAGCGGGGGGGGAAAATGAGCAGTTCTTC
CDR3: CSASLAGGENEQFF

V: TRBV27
D: TRBD2
J: TRBJ2-1
size: many
DNA: TGTGCCAGCAGTTTACTAGCGGGGGCGAGGAATGAGCAGTTCTTC
CDR3: CASSLLAGARNEQFF

V: TRBV28
D: .
J: TRBJ1-5
size: .
DNA: TGTGCCAGCAGCCCCGGGGACCATCAGCCCCAGCATTTT
CDR3: CASSPGDHQPQHF

V: TRBV10-3
D: .
J: TRBJ2-7
size: .
DNA: TGTGCCATCAGGCGGACGGGGAGCTCCTACGAGCAGTACTTC
CDR3: CAIRRTGSSYEQYF

V: TRBV12-3/TRBV12-4
D: TRBD1
J: TRBJ2-5
size: many
DNA: TGTGCCAGCAGCAACACAGGGGGCCAAGAGACCCAGTACTTC
CDR3: CASSNTGGQETQYF

V: TRBV20-1
D: .
J: TRBJ1-1
size: few
DNA: TGCAGTGCTAGAGTGGCCAGGGGGAACACTGAAGCTTTCTTT
CDR3: CSARVARGNTEAFF

V: TRBV27
D: .
J: TRBJ2-1
size: .
DNA: TGTGCCAGCAGTTCAACATGGACTACTCCGCAGTTCTTC
CDR3: CASSSTWTTPQFF

V: TRBV20-1
D: .
J: TRBJ1-1
size: few
DNA: TGCAGTGGTAGACGGGGAGATGAAGCTTTCTTT
CDR3: CSGRRGDEAFF

V: TRBV5-1
D: TRBD1
J: TRBJ2-3
size: many
DNA: TGTGCCAGCAGCAGGGGGACGAGCACAGATACGCAGTATTTT
CDR3: CASSRGTSTDTQYF

V: TRBV29-1
D: .
J: TRBJ2-3
size: .
DNA: TGCAGCTCCTATCGGGAGAGCACAGATACGCAGTATTTT
CDR3: CSSYRESTDTQYF

V: TRBV5-1
D: TRBD2
J: TRBJ2-2
size: .
DNA: TGCGCCAGCAGCGTCGGGACTAGCGGACGGACCGGGGAGCTGTTTTTT
CDR3: CASSVGTSGRTGELFF